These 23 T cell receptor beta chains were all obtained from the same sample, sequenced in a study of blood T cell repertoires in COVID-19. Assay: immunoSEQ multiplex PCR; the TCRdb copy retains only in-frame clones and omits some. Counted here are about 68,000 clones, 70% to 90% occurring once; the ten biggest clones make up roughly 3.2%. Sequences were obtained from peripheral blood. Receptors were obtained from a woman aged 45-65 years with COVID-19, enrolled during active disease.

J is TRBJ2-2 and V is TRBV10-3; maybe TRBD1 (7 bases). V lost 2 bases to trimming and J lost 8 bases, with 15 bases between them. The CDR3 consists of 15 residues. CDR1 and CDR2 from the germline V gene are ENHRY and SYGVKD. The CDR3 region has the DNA TGTGCCATCAGTGAGGTCGCAGGGGGGACGGGGGAGCTGTTTTTT. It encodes CAISEVAGGTGELFF.

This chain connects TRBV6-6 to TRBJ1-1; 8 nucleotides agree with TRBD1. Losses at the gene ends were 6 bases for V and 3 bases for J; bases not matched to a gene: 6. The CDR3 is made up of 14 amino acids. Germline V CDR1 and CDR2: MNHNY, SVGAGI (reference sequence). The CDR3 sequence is CASSRTDRDTEAFF. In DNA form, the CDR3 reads TGTGCCAGCAGCAGAACGGACAGGGACACTGAAGCTTTCTTT.

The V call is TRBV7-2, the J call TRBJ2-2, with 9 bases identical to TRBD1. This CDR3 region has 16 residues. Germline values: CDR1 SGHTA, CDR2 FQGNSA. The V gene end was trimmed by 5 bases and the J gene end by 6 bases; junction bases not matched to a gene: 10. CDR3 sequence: CASSRPGTGRAGELFF. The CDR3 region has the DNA TGTGCCAGCAGCCGTCCCGGGACAGGGAGGGCCGGGGAGCTGTTTTTT.

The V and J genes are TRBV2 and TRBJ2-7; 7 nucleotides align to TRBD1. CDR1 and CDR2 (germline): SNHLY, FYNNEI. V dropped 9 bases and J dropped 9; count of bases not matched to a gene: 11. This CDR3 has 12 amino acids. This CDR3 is CASRAEGARQYF. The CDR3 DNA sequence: TGTGCCAGTCGGGCCGAGGGGGCTAGGCAGTACTTC.

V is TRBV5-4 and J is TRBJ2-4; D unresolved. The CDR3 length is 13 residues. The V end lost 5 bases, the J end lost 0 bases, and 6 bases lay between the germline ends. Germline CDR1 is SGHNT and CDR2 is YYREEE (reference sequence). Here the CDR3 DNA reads TGTGCCAGCAGGGAGATAGCCAAAAACATTCAGTACTTC. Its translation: CASREIAKNIQYF.

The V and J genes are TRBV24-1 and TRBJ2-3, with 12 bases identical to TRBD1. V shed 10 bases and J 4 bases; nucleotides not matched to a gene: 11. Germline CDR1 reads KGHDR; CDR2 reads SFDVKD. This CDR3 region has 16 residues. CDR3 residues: CATGYGTGGSADTQYF. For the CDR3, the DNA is TGTGCCACTGGCTATGGGACAGGGGGCAGCGCAGATACGCAGTATTTT.

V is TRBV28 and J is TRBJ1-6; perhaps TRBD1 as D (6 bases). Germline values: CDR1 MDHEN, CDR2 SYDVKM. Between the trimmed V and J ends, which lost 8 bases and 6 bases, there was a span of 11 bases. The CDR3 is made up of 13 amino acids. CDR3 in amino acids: CASVRGINSPLHF. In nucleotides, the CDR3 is TGTGCCAGCGTTAGGGGGATTAATTCACCCCTCCACTTT.

For the CDR3, the DNA is TGTGCCAGCCGGACAGGGTGGGGCGCAGATACGCAGTATTTT. Amino acid sequence: CASRTGWGADTQYF. The chain employs TRBV6-5 and TRBJ2-3, with 8 bases matching TRBD1. After removal of 8 bases from V and 4 bases from J, the junction contained 8 bases not matched to a gene. Germline V CDR1 and CDR2: MNHEY, SVGAGI. The CDR3 has 14 residues.

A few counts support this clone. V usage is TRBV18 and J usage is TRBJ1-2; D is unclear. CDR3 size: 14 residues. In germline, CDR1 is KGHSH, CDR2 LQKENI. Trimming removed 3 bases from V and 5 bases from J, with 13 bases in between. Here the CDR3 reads CASSPTSSAYGYTF. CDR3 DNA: TGTGCCAGCTCACCTACTTCGAGCGCGTATGGCTACACCTTC.

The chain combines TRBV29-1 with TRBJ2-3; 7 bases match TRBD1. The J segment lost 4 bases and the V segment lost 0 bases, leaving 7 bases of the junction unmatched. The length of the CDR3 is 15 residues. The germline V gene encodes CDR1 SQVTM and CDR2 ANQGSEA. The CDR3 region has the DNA TGCAGCGTTGAAGATCCCGGACAGGTTGCAGATACGCAGTATTTT. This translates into CSVEDPGQVADTQYF.

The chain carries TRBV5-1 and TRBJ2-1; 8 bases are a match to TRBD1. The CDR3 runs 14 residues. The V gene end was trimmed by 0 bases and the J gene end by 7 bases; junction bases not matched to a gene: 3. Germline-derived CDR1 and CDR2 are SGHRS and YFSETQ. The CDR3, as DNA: TGCGCCAGCAGCTTGGGACAGGGGTGGAATGAGCAGTTCTTC. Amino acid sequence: CASSLGQGWNEQFF.

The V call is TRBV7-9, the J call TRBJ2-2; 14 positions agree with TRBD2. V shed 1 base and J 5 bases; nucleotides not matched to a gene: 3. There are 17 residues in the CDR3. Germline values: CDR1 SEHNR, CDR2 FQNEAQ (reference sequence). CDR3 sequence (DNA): TGTGCCAGCAGCTTAGGGGGACTAGCGGGAGATACCGGGGAGCTGTTTTTT. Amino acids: CASSLGGLAGDTGELFF.

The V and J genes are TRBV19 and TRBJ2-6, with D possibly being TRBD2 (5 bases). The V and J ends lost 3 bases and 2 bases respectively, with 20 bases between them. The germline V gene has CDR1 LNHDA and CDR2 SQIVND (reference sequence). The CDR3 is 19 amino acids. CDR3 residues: CASSIERGGSDAGANVLTF. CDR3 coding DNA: TGTGCCAGTAGTATTGAAAGAGGAGGTTCCGATGCTGGGGCCAACGTCCTGACTTTC. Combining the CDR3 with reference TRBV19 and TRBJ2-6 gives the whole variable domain DGGITQSPKYLFRKEGQNVTLSCEQNLNHDAMYWYRQDPGQGLRLIYYSQIVNDFQKGDIAEGYSVSREKKESFPLTVTSAQKNPTAFYLCASSIERGGSDAGANVLTFGAGSRLTVL.

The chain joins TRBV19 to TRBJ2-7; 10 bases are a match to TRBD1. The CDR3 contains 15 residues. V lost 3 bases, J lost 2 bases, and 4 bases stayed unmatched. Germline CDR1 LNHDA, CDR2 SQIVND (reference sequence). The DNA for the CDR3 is TGTGCCAGTAGTATCGGACAGGGGGTAACCTACGAGCAGTACTTC. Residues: CASSIGQGVTYEQYF.

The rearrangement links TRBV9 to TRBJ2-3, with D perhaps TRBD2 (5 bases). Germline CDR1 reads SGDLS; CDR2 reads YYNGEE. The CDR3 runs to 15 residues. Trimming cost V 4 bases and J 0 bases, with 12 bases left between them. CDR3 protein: CASSTTGVSTDTQYF. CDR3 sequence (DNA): TGTGCCAGCAGCACTACCGGGGTCAGCACAGATACGCAGTATTTT. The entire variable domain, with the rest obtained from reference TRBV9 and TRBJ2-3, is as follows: DSGVTQTPKHLITATGQRVTLRCSPRSGDLSVYWYQQSLDQGLQFLIQYYNGEERAKGNILERFSAQQFPDLHSELNLSSLELGDSALYFCASSTTGVSTDTQYFGPGTRLTVL.

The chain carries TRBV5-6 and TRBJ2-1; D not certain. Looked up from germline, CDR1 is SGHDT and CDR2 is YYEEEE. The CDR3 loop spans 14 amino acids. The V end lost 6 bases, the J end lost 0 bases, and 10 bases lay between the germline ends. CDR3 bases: TGTGCCAGCAAAGGCGCTAGCTCCTACAATGAGCAGTTCTTC. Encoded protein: CASKGASSYNEQFF.

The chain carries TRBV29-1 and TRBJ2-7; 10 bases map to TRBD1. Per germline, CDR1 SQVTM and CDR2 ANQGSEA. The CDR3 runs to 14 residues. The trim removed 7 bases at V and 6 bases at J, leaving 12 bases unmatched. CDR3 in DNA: TGCAGCGCCAGAACTGGACAGGGGGGCTCCGAGCAGTACTTC. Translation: CSARTGQGGSEQYF.

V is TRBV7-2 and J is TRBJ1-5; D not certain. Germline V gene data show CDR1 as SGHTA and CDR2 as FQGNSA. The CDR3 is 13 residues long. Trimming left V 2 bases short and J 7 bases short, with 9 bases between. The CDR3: CASSLTPEQPQHF. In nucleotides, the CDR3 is TGTGCCAGCAGCTTAACCCCTGAGCAGCCCCAGCATTTT.

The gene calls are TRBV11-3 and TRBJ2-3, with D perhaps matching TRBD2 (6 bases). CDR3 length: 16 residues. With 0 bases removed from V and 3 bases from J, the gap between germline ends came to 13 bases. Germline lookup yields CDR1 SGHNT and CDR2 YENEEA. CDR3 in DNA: TGTGCCAGCAGCTTAGATTTGCGGGGTGGGACAGATACGCAGTATTTT. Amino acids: CASSLDLRGGTDTQYF.

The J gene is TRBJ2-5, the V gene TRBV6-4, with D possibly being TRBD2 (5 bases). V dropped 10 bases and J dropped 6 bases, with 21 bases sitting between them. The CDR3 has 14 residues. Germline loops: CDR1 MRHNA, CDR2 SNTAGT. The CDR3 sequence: CAIPNFIGEKTQYF. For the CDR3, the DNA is TGTGCCATCCCTAACTTCATCGGGGAGAAGACCCAGTACTTC.

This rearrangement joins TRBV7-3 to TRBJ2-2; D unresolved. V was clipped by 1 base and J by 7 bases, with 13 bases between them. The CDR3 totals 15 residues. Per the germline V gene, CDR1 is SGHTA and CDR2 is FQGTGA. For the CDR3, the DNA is TGTGCCAGCAGCTTAAGACCCCCTGGGCACGGGGAGCTGTTTTTT. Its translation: CASSLRPPGHGELFF.

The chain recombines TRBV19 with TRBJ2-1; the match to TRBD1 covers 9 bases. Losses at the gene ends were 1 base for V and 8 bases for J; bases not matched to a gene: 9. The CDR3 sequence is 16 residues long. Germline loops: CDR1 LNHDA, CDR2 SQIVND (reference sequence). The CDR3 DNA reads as TGTGCCAGTAGTATAGTAGGGACAGGGTATACCCATGAGCAGTTCTTC. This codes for CASSIVGTGYTHEQFF.

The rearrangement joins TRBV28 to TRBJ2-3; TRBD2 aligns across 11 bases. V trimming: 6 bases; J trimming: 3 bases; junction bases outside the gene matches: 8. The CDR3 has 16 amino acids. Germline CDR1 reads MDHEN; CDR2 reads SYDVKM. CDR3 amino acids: CASSAPTSGRTDTQYF. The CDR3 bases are TGTGCCAGCAGCGCACCTACTAGCGGGAGAACAGATACGCAGTATTTT.